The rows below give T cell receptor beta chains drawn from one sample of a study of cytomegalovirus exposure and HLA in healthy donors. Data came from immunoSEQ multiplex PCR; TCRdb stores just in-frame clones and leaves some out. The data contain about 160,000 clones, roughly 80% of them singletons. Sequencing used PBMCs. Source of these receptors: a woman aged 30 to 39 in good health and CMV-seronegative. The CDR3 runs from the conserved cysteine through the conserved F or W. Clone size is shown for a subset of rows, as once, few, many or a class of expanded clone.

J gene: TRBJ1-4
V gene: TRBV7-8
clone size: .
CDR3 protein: CASSLVGQPNEKLFF

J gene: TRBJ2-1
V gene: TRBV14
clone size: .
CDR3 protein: CASSQVMGLAAYNEQFF

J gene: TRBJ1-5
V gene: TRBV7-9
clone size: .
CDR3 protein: CASSLDGGNDQPQHF

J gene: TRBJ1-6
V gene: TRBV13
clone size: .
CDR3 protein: CASSLKGLRYNSPLHF

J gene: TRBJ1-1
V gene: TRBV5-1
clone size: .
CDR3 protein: CASTKSRQGTEAFF

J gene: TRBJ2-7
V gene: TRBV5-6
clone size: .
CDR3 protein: CASSSQGAYEQYF

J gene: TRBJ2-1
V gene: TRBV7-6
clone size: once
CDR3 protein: CASSITSHEQFF

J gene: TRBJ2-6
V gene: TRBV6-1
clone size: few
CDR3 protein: CASSWTSGANVLTF

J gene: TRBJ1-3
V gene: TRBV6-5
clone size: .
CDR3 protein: CASSPPGAGNTIYF

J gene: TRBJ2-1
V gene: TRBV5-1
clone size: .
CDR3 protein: CASSASGGPYNEQFF

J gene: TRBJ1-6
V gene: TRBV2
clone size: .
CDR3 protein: CASKRTGLNSPLHF

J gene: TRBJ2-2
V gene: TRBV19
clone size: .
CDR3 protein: CASSSWGLNTGELFF

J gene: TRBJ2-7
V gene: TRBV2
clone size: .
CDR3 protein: CASKVTAFNPYEQYF

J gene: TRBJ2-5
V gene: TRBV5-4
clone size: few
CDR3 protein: CASSGGTTQETQYF

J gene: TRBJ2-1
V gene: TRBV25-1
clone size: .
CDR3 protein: CASSAVFNEQFF

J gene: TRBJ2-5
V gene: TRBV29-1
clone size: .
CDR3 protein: CSVVLAGEETQYF

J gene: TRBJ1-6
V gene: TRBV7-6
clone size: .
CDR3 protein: CASSLVGQGYSPLHF

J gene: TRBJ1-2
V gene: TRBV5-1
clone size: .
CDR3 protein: CASSLDGGMGYTF

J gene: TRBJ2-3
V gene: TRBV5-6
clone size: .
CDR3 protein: CASSQSTDTQYF